This paragraph covers one TCR beta chain sequence. Unmatched junction bases numbered 8, after V lost 0 bases and J lost 6 bases. Looked up from germline, CDR1 is KGHDR and CDR2 is SFDVKD. The CDR3 is made up of 17 amino acids. These data are taken from a study of blood T cell repertoires in COVID-19. Study overall: Collection of acute and convalescent COVID-19 samples took place in the United States, Italy and Spain. PBMCs, B-cell-depleted T cells, or T cells provided the cDNA or gDNA that made up the material.

In the authors' methods: Reference gene primer amplification gave nucleated cell count estimates. Profiled with immunoSEQ multiplex PCR; TCRdb holds only in-frame clones, not every one. That table gives V, J and clone size, and the DNA gave D and trimming. This sample carries 200,000 to 250,000 clones, 75% to 85% of them seen once, and the ten largest clones take around 6.8%. J is TRBJ2-1 and V is TRBV24-1, with 9 bases that match TRBD2. This clonotype was sampled from a woman aged 50 to 60 with acute or convalescent COVID-19. Sequenced material: peripheral blood. CDR3 region: CATSDLHSGGRVNEQFF. The CDR3 nucleotides are TGTGCCACCAGTGATTTGCACAGCGGGGGGAGGGTCAATGAGCAGTTCTTC.